This entry is about one T cell receptor (beta chain). The regulatory T cell sort gate was CD4+CD25hiCD127low/negative. These data come from a study of B cell selection in AIRE deficiency. Repertoires were generated with immunoSEQ multiplex PCR, while TCRdb's copy carries only in-frame clones and drops some. The top ten clones hold around 1.1% of a sample with some 25,000 clones, 92% of them seen once. V was shortened by 4 bases and J by 7 bases, with 20 bases between the two germline ends. CDR3 length: 15 residues. Germline CDR1 is SGHDT and CDR2 is YYEEEE. This sequence joins TRBV5-6 and TRBJ1-1; D unresolved. Sequences were obtained from CD4+CD25+ Tregs sorted from PBMCs. The clonotype originates from a human donor in good health. In nucleotides, the CDR3 is TGTGCCAGCAGCCGTTATACCGGACGGGTCGGTGAAGCTTTCTTT. Translated, it gives CASSRYTGRVGEAFF.